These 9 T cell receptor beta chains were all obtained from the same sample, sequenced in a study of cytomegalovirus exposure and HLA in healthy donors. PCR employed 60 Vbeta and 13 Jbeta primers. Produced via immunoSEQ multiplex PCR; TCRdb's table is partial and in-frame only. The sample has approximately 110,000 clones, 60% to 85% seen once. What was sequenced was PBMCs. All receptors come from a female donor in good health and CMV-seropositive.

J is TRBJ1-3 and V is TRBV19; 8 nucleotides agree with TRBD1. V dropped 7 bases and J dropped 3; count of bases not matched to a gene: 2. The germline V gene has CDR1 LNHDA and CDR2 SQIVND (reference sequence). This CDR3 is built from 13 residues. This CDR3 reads CASTRGLGNTIYF. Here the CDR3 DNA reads TGTGCCAGTACCAGGGGGCTTGGAAACACCATATATTTT.

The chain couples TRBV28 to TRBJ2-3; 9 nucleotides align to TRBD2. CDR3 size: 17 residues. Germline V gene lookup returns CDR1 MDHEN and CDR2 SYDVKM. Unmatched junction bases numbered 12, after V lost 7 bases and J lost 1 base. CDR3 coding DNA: TGTGCCAGCACCCCCCTCGGGTTAGCGGGAGGCACAGATACGCAGTATTTT. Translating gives CASTPLGLAGGTDTQYF.

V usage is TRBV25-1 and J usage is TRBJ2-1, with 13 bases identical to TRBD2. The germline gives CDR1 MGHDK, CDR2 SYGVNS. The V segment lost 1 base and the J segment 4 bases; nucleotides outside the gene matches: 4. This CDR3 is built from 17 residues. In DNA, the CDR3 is TGTGCCAGCAGTGAATCGGGACTAGCGGGGTTATACAATGAGCAGTTCTTC. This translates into CASSESGLAGLYNEQFF.

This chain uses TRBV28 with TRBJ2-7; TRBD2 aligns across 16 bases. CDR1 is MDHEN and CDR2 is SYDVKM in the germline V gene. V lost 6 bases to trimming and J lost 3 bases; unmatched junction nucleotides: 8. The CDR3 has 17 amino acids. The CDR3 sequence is CASRPPGLAGGYYEQYF. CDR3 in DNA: TGTGCCAGCAGACCCCCGGGACTAGCGGGAGGGTACTACGAGCAGTACTTC.

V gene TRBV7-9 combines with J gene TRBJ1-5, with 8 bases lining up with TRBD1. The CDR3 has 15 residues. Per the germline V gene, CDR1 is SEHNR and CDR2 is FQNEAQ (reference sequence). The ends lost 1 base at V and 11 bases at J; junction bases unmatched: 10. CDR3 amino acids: CASSLGAQGVGTQHF. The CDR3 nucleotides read TGTGCCAGCAGCTTAGGGGCACAGGGGGTAGGGACCCAGCATTTT. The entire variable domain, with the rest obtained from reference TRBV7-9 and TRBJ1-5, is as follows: DTGVSQNPRHKITKRGQNVTFRCDPISEHNRLYWYRQTLGQGPEFLTYFQNEAQLEKSRLLSDRFSAERPKGSFSTLEIQRTEQGDSAMYLCASSLGAQGVGTQHFGDGTRLSIL.

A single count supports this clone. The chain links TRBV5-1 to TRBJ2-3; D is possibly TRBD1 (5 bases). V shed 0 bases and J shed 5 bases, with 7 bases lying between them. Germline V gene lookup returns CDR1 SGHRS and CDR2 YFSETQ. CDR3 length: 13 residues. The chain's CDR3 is CASSLEGEDTQYF. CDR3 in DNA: TGCGCCAGCAGCTTGGAAGGGGAAGATACGCAGTATTTT.

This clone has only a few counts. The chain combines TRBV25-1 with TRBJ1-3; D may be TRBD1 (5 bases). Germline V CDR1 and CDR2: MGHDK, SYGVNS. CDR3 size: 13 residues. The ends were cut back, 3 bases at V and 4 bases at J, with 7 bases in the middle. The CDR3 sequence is CASSDGGGNTIYF. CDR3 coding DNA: TGTGCCAGCAGTGACGGGGGGGGAAACACCATATATTTT.

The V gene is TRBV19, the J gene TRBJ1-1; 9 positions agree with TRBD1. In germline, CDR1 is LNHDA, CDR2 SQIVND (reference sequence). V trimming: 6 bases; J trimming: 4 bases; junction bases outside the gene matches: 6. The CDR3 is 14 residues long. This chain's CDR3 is CASSLQGAGTEAFF. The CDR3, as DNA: TGTGCCAGTAGCTTACAGGGGGCGGGCACTGAAGCTTTCTTT.

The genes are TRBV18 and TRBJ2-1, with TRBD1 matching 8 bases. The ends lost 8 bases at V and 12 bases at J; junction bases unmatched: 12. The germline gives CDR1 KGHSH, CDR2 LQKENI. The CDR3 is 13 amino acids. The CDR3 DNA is TGTGCCAGCCAACCGGGACAGGAAGTTTCGCAGTTCTTC. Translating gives CASQPGQEVSQFF. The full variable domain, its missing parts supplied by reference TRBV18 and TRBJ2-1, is NAGVMQNPRHLVRRRGQEARLRCSPMKGHSHVYWYRQLPEEGLKFMVYLQKENIIDESGMPKERFSAEFPKEGPSILRIQQVVRGDSAAYFCASQPGQEVSQFFGPGTRLTVL.